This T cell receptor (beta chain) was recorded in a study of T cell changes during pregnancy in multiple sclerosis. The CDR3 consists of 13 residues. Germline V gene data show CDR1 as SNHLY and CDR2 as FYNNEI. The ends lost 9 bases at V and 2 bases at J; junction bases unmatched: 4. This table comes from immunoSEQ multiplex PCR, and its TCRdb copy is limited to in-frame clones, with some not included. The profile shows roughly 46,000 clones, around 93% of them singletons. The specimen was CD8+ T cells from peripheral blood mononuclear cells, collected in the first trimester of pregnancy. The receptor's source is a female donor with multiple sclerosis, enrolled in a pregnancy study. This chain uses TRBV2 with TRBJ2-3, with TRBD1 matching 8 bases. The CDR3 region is CARGTGDTDTQYF. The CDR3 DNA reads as TGTGCCAGAGGGACAGGAGACACAGATACGCAGTATTTT.